The entry that follows covers one TCR beta chain sequence. Its antigen is unknown. The sample comes from a study of shared clonotypes between healthy human individuals. Study-wide findings and caveats: Large depth notwithstanding, sorted-subset sequencing proved incomplete by rarefaction.

Once extracted for a subset, genomic DNA was divided evenly among several immunoSEQ plates. In the source study's methods: ImmunoSEQ junction-only sequences lacked quality scores, so their filtering differed. Only in-frame clones appear in the TCRdb table, and some are missing; sequencing was by immunoSEQ multiplex PCR. V, J and clone size derive from that table, while D and trimming were established from the DNA sequence. The repertoire holds roughly 2.2 million clones, with 80% to 95% as singletons. Naive CD45RA+ and memory CD45RA-negative subsets were split from CD4+ cells. The specimen sequenced was naive CD4+ T cells from PBMCs. Subset given: CD45RA+ positively selected. The clonotype originates from a man between 18 and 35 years old in good health. Some clones in this sample may be carry-over from other donors' samples.

The CDR3 DNA is TGTGCCAGCAGTTACTCGATGCCTGTTACCTACGAGCAGTACTTC. Residues: CASSYSMPVTYEQYF. This chain uses TRBV6-5 with TRBJ2-5; D call uncertain. The end of the DNA is better explained by TRBJ2-7, so the J call may be wrong. The CDR3 runs to 15 residues. From germline, CDR1 is MNHEY and CDR2 SVGAGI.